These 27 T cell receptor beta chains were all obtained from the same sample, sequenced in a study of prognosis after radiotherapy for stage I lung cancer. Genomic DNA yielded TCR beta CDR3, amplified by two-round multiplex PCR. Gene-specific primers for each TRBV and TRBJ gene drove first-round PCR. MiXCR, applied by TCRdb to the multiplex PCR reads, yields one record per CDR3 protein. Of about 16,000 distinct CDR3 sequences in the sample, roughly 45% are singletons; the top ten hold about 45%. Source: PBMCs, taken before or after stereotactic body radiation therapy (not recorded which). These receptor sequences come from a donor of 50 years or more with non-small cell lung cancer.

This clonotype was counted a few times. Possible read error: a much larger clone is one base away. The chain has TRBV6-1 and TRBJ2-3, with 8 bases identical to TRBD2. The CDR3 has 15 amino acids. Germline CDR1 and CDR2: MNHNS and SASEGT. V was clipped by 10 bases and J by 2 bases; unmatched bases: 11. The CDR3 loop reads CANLLAEEYTDTQYF. In nucleotides, the CDR3 is TGTGCCAACCTACTAGCGGAGGAATACACAGATACGCAGTATTTT.

J is TRBJ1-6 and V is TRBV30; tentative D call: TRBD1 (6 bases). This CDR3 spans 15 amino acids. The germline V gene has CDR1 GTSNPN and CDR2 SVGIG (reference sequence). The V gene lost 3 bases and the J gene lost 5 bases, with 14 bases spanning the gap. CDR3 coding DNA: TGTGCCTGGAGCCCTGGACAGAGCAATAATTCACCCCTCCACTTT. It specifies CAWSPGQSNNSPLHF.

The genes are TRBV14 and TRBJ1-6; D ambiguous. Trimming took off 0 bases at V and 3 bases at J, with 12 bases between the two ends. Germline values: CDR1 SGHDN, CDR2 FVKESK. This CDR3 has 17 residues. The CDR3 region has the DNA TGTGCCAGCAGCCAAGAGACATGTGGTGTCTATAATTCACCCCTCCACTTT. This codes for CASSQETCGVYNSPLHF.

The chain has TRBV6-1 and TRBJ2-7; possibly TRBD1 for D (6 bases). Germline V gene lookup returns CDR1 MNHNS and CDR2 SASEGT. Trimming shortened V by 6 bases and J by 7 bases, and 22 bases separated the two germline ends. CDR3 length: 15 residues. The CDR3 DNA follows: TGTGCCAGCAGCGTCGGTACAGGGACCTCCAATGAGCAGTACTTC. Its protein is CASSVGTGTSNEQYF.

This chain connects TRBV6-5 to TRBJ1-1; D is unclear. V lost 0 bases to trimming and J lost 6 bases, with 11 bases between them. The CDR3 length is 14 residues. Germline CDR1 MNHEY, CDR2 SVGAGI. The CDR3 DNA sequence: TGTGCCAGCAGTTACTCGATTAAGGGCCCTGAAGCTTTCTTT. Amino acids: CASSYSIKGPEAFF.

This clonotype is classed as medium-sized. The chain uses TRBV2 and TRBJ1-3; 8 nucleotides agree with TRBD1. The CDR3 is 13 amino acids. Germline V gene data show CDR1 as SNHLY and CDR2 as FYNNEI. V trimming: 6 bases; J trimming: 4 bases; junction bases outside the gene matches: 2. CDR3 sequence reads: CASRGQVGNTIYF. The CDR3 DNA is TGTGCCAGCAGGGGACAGGTGGGAAACACCATATATTTT. The variable domain in full, completed from reference TRBV2 and TRBJ1-3, reads EPEVTQTPSHQVTQMGQEVILRCVPISNHLYFYWYRQILGQKVEFLVSFYNNEISEKSEIFDDQFSVERPDGSNFTLKIRSTKLEDSAMYFCASRGQVGNTIYFGEGSWLTVV.

J is TRBJ2-3 and V is TRBV5-1; no reliable D call. The V and J ends lost 4 bases and 0 bases respectively, with 12 bases between them. This CDR3 comprises 15 residues. CDR1 is SGHRS and CDR2 is YFSETQ in the germline V gene. CDR3 DNA: TGCGCCAGCAGCCCTGGGATTTCTAGCACAGATACGCAGTATTTT. Its protein product is CASSPGISSTDTQYF.

Only a few counts were recorded for this clonotype. Being one base from a much bigger clone, this may be a read error. V is TRBV5-1 and J is TRBJ2-5; 10 positions agree with TRBD2. CDR3 length: 17 residues. Trimming removed 6 bases from V and 1 base from J; junction bases left unmatched: 12. The germline gives CDR1 SGHRS, CDR2 YFSETQ. CDR3 sequence (DNA): TGCGCCAGCAAGGTAGGGTTCTCTAGCGGGGGCCAAGAGACCCAGTACTTC. This codes for CASKVGFSSGGQETQYF.

The rearrangement links TRBV6-5 to TRBJ2-7; no definite D call. Trimming pared 2 bases from V and 0 bases from J, leaving 11 bases between. Germline V gene data show CDR1 as MNHEY and CDR2 as SVGAGI. The CDR3 covers 15 residues. The CDR3 nucleotides are TGTGCCAGCAGTTACATGTGCCCAAGCTCCTACGAGCAGTACTTC. Translated, it gives CASSYMCPSSYEQYF.

In this sample, this clonotype is medium-sized. The chain uses TRBV27 and TRBJ2-1; TRBD2 matches 7 bases. The CDR3 runs to 13 residues. Trimming took 7 bases from V and 4 from J; bases not matched to a gene: 4. CDR1 is MNHEY and CDR2 is SMNVEV in the germline V gene (reference sequence). The CDR3 DNA is TGTGCCAGCAAGCGCGGGAGATACAATGAGCAGTTCTTC. It codes for CASKRGRYNEQFF.

The chain links TRBV20-1 to TRBJ1-1, with D possibly being TRBD1 (5 bases). This CDR3 contains 14 residues. Trimming took off 1 base at V and 1 base at J, with 10 bases between the two ends. Germline-derived CDR1 and CDR2 are DFQATT and SNEGSKA (reference sequence). DNA for the CDR3: TGCAGTGCTAGAGCCCTGGGGACGAACACTGAAGCTTTCTTT. It is translated as CSARALGTNTEAFF.

This clonotype ranks as large. The chain has TRBV14 and TRBJ2-7; 8 positions agree with TRBD1. CDR3 length: 15 amino acids. The V segment lost 1 base and the J segment 3 bases; nucleotides outside the gene matches: 5. Germline V lookup: CDR1 SGHDN, CDR2 FVKESK. The CDR3 is CASSQAKTGDYEQYF. The CDR3 nucleotides are TGTGCCAGCAGCCAAGCCAAGACAGGGGACTACGAGCAGTACTTC.

This sequence joins TRBV10-3 and TRBJ2-3, with D perhaps being TRBD1 or TRBD2 (5 bases each). V lost 5 bases and J lost 1, with 10 bases in between. Germline CDR1 is ENHRY and CDR2 is SYGVKD. There are 14 residues in the CDR3. Written as DNA, the CDR3 is TGTGCCATCAGTTGGGGGACCCGCACAGATACGCAGTATTTT. This gives the protein CAISWGTRTDTQYF.

The CDR3 DNA follows: TGTGCCAGCAGTTTAGATAGGGGGACAAGGGCCTACGAGCAGTACTTC. It encodes CASSLDRGTRAYEQYF. The rearrangement joins TRBV12-3 or TRBV12-4 to TRBJ2-7; tentatively, D is TRBD1 (6 bases). The CDR3 runs 16 residues. V gave up 1 base and J gave up 2 bases, with 15 bases separating them.

This clonotype was detected ten times or more. V is TRBV2 and J is TRBJ1-3; D perhaps matches TRBD1 (5 bases). The CDR3 loop spans 15 amino acids. The germline V gene encodes CDR1 SNHLY and CDR2 FYNNEI. V lost 4 bases and J lost 0, with 10 bases in between. CDR3: CASSVGGLSGNTIYF. In DNA, the CDR3 is TGTGCCAGCAGTGTCGGGGGACTCTCTGGAAACACCATATATTTT.

This clonotype was observed many times. The rearrangement joins TRBV20-1 to TRBJ2-1, with 9 bases aligning to TRBD2. CDR3 length: 17 residues. Per the germline V gene, CDR1 is DFQATT and CDR2 is SNEGSKA (reference sequence). Germline trimming cut 4 bases from V and 3 bases from J; bases unmatched to any gene: 13. CDR3 region: CSANHDSSGALYNEQFF. In nucleotides, the CDR3 is TGCAGTGCTAACCATGACTCTAGCGGGGCCCTCTACAATGAGCAGTTCTTC.

This clonotype has a count of ten or more. V usage is TRBV6-5 and J usage is TRBJ2-3, with D uncertain. V was cut by 0 bases and J by 4 bases, with 11 bases left in between. Per the germline V gene, CDR1 is MNHEY and CDR2 is SVGAGI. This CDR3 has 15 amino acids. The CDR3 bases are TGTGCCAGCAGTTACTCGAGAAGTTTCGCAGATACGCAGTATTTT. This gives the protein CASSYSRSFADTQYF.

This clonotype was recorded many times. The J gene is TRBJ2-5, the V gene TRBV6-5; tentative D call: TRBD2 (5 bases). The V end was cut by 2 bases, the J end by 1 base, with 14 bases between. Germline loops: CDR1 MNHEY, CDR2 SVGAGI. This CDR3 has 16 residues. The CDR3 DNA sequence: TGTGCCAGCAGTTACAACTTTAGGAGCGGCCAAGAGACCCAGTACTTC. Protein: CASSYNFRSGQETQYF.

In its sample, this clonotype was seen many times. The chain joins TRBV7-2 to TRBJ2-1; 10 bases map to TRBD2. Unmatched junction bases numbered 6, after V lost 5 bases and J lost 2 bases. Germline lookup yields CDR1 SGHTA and CDR2 FQGNSA. This CDR3 has 16 amino acids. CDR3 DNA: TGTGCCAGCAGCCCGAAAGGGACTAGCGCCTACAATGAGCAGTTCTTC. Its protein product is CASSPKGTSAYNEQFF.

This clonotype came up many times. This chain links TRBV5-1 with TRBJ2-7, with D tentatively TRBD2 (5 bases). The CDR3 runs 14 residues. Trimming removed 4 bases from V and 5 bases from J, with 16 bases in between. Germline V CDR1 and CDR2: SGHRS, YFSETQ. CDR3 sequence (DNA): TGCGCCAGCAGCCTGGGAGAGACCGGACACGAGCAGTACTTC. This encodes CASSLGETGHEQYF.

Relative to its sample, this clonotype is medium-sized. This chain links TRBV11-3 with TRBJ2-3, with 7 bases identical to TRBD1. Germline CDR1 reads SGHNT; CDR2 reads YENEEA. J was trimmed by 9 bases and V by 5 bases; bases with no gene match: 14. There are 15 residues in the CDR3. Here the CDR3 reads CASSIPTGASRTQYF. The DNA for the CDR3 is TGTGCCAGCAGCATCCCAACAGGGGCGTCACGGACGCAGTATTTT.

This clonotype is medium-sized. The rearrangement joins TRBV7-2 to TRBJ1-2, with 11 positions matching TRBD1. The CDR3 is 15 residues long. CDR1 is SGHTA and CDR2 is FQGNSA in the germline V gene. Trimming cost V 5 bases and J 6 bases; bases outside gene matches: 8. Here the CDR3 reads CASSARTGGSNGYTF. In DNA, the CDR3 is TGTGCCAGCAGCGCCCGGACAGGGGGCAGCAATGGCTACACCTTC.

This clonotype has at least ten counts. This sequence joins TRBV5-1 and TRBJ2-1; D remains ambiguous. Germline CDR1 reads SGHRS; CDR2 reads YFSETQ. The germline V and J ends were trimmed by 5 bases and 0 bases, with 9 bases remaining between them. This CDR3 has 14 amino acids. DNA of the CDR3: TGCGCCAGCAGGCGACACCCCTCCTACAATGAGCAGTTCTTC. Its protein is CASRRHPSYNEQFF. The whole variable domain, remainder taken from reference TRBV5-1 and TRBJ2-1, is KAGVTQTPRYLIKTRGQQVTLSCSPISGHRSVSWYQQTPGQGLQFLFEYFSETQRNKGNFPGRFSGRQFSNSRSEMNVSTLELGDSALYLCASRRHPSYNEQFFGPGTRLTVL.

This clonotype appeared many times. The V call is TRBV2, the J call TRBJ2-2; D is perhaps TRBD1 (6 bases). The CDR3 runs 14 residues. Trimming stripped 2 bases from V and 7 bases from J, with 11 bases between. The germline gives CDR1 SNHLY, CDR2 FYNNEI. This CDR3 is CASSESGVIGELFF. The DNA of the CDR3 is TGTGCCAGCAGTGAATCAGGGGTTATCGGGGAGCTGTTTTTT.

This clonotype appeared many times. The rearrangement joins TRBV28 to TRBJ1-1; no clear D. Between the trimmed V and J ends, which lost 6 bases and 0 bases, there was a span of 8 bases. This CDR3 has 13 amino acids. The germline gives CDR1 MDHEN, CDR2 SYDVKM. The CDR3 here is CASRPAMNTEAFF. CDR3 nucleotides: TGTGCCAGCAGGCCAGCCATGAACACTGAAGCTTTCTTT.

This clonotype came up many times. The rearrangement joins TRBV3-1 to TRBJ1-3; D gene unclear. V lost 3 bases and J lost 0, with 12 bases in between. Germline loops: CDR1 LGHDT, CDR2 YNNKEL (reference sequence). This CDR3 has 16 amino acids. For the CDR3, the DNA is TGTGCCAGCAGCCAGTATTTAGGCTCCTCTGGAAACACCATATATTTT. Its translation is CASSQYLGSSGNTIYF.

By frequency in the sample, this clonotype is medium-sized. This CDR3 is CASSFLGLGEQFF. In DNA, the CDR3 is TGTGCCAGCAGTTTCCTAGGACTGGGGGAGCAGTTCTTC. J is TRBJ2-1 and V is TRBV6-4; D might be TRBD2 (5 bases). The CDR3 contains 13 residues. The germline CDR1 and CDR2 sequences are MRHNA and SNTAGT. Trimming took off 5 bases at V and 10 bases at J, with 15 bases between the two ends.